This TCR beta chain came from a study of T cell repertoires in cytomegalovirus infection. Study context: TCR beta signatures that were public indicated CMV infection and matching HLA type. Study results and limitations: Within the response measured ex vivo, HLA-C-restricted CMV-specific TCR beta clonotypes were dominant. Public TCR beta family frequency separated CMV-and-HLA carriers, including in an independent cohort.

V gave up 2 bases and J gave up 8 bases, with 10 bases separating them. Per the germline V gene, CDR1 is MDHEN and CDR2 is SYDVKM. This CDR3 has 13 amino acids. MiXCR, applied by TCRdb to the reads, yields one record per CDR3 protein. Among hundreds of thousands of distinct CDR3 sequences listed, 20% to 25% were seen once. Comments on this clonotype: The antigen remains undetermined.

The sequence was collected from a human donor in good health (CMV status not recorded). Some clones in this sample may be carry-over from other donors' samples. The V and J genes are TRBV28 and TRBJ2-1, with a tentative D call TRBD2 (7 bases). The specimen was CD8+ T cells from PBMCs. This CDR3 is CASSLRGGHEQFF. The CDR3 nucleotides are TGTGCCAGCAGTTTAAGGGGGGGCCATGAGCAGTTCTTC.